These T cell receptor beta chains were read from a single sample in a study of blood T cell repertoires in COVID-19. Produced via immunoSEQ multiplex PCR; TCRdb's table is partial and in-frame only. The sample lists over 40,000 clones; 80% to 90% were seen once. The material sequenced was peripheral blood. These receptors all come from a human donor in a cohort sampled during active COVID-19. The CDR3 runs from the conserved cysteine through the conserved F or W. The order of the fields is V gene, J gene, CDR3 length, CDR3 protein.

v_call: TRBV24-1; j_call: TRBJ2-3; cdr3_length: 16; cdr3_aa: CATSDRTGRLSDTQYF
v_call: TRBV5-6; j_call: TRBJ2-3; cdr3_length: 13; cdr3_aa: CASSLGGADTQYF
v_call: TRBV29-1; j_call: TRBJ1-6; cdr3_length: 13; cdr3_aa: CSVRDRVDSPLHF
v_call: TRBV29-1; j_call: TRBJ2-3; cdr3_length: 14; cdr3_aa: CSVRDRGLADTQYF
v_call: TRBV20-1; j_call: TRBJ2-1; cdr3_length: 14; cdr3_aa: CSASAAVSYNEQFF
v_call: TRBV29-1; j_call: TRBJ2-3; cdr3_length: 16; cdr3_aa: CSVVLRLAGSPDTQYF
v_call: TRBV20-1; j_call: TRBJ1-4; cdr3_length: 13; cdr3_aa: CSASGDRTGKLFF
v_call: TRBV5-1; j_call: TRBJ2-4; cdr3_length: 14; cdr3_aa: CASSRIGQGVFQYF
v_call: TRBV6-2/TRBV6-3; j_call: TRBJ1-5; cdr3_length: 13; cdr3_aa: CASSQTVSQPQHF
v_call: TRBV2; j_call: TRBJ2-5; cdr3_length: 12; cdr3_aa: CASSDRAETQYF
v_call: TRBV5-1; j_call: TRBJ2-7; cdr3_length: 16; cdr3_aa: CASSLGTWQGSYEQYF
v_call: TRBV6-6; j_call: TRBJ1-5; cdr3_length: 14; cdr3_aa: CASSYRQSNQPQHF
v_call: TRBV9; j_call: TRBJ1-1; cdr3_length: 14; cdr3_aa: CASSVGAENTEAFF
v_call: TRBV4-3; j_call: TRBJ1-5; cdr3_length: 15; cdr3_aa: CASSQEDRGNQPQHF